This paragraph reports one TCR beta chain. Its specificity is unknown. The sample belongs to a study of T cell responses to AZD1222 COVID-19 vaccine. Regarding the study as a whole: Spike-spanning, vaccine-associated CD4 TCRs were dominant at 160-218 and 743-854. Reportedly, nearly half the spike-specific TCRs target unmutated variant regions. Seropositive status at baseline applied to only a handful of AZD1222 recipients.

This table comes from immunoSEQ multiplex PCR, and its TCRdb copy is limited to in-frame clones, with some not included. In the table there are 130,000 or so clones, roughly 82% of which are singletons. The CDR3 is 14 residues long. The germline CDR1 and CDR2 sequences are SGHRS and YFSETQ. Trimming left V 0 bases short and J 2 bases short, with 6 bases between. The chain uses TRBV5-1 and TRBJ1-3, with D hard to call. This sample comprised peripheral blood, obtained 28 days after the second AZD1222 dose. This TCR was sampled from an adult who received the AZD1222 COVID-19 vaccine. CDR3 DNA: TGCGCCAGCAGCTTGGGTAGGGCTGGAAACACCATATATTTT. Amino acid sequence: CASSLGRAGNTIYF.